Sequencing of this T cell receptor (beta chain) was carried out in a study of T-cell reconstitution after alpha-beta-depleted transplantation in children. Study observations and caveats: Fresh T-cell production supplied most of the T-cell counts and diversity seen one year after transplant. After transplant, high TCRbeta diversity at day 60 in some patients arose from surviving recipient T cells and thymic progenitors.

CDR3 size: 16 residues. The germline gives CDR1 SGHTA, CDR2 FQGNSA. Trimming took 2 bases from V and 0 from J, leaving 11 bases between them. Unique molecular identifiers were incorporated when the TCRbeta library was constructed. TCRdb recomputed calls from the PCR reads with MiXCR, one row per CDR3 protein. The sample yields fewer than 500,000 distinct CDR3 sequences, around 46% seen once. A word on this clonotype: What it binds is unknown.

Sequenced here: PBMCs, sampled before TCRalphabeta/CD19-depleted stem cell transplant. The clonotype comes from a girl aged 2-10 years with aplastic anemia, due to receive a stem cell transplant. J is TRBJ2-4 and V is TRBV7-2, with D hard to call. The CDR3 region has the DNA TGTGCCAGCAGCTTAACTGGTACCGTAGCCAAAAACATTCAGTACTTC. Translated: CASSLTGTVAKNIQYF.